The 30 T cell receptor beta chains reported below all come from one sample, sequenced in a study of cytomegalovirus exposure and HLA in healthy donors. Use of 60 Vbeta and 13 Jbeta primers characterized the PCR. TCRdb keeps only in-frame clones here, not all; method: immunoSEQ multiplex PCR. The data show some 150,000 clones, 76% seen once. Sequenced input: PBMCs. The origin of the receptors is a female donor in good health and CMV-seronegative.

This chain links TRBV30 with TRBJ2-1; 8 positions agree with TRBD2. CDR3 length: 12 amino acids. Unmatched junction bases numbered 4, after V lost 3 bases and J lost 9 bases. From germline, CDR1 is GTSNPN and CDR2 SVGIG (reference sequence). CDR3 region: CAWSTGGGEQFF. The CDR3, as DNA: TGTGCCTGGAGCACGGGGGGGGGTGAGCAGTTCTTC.

The chain joins TRBV9 to TRBJ2-2; TRBD2 agrees at 10 bases. Germline-derived CDR1 and CDR2 are SGDLS and YYNGEE. The CDR3 contains 16 residues. J was trimmed by 4 bases and V by 3 bases; bases with no gene match: 6. The CDR3 coding sequence is TGTGCCAGCAGCGCACTAGCGGGACGATCCACCGGGGAGCTGTTTTTT. Its protein is CASSALAGRSTGELFF.

The V gene is TRBV7-8, the J gene TRBJ2-7; TRBD2 aligns across 9 bases. The CDR3 spans 16 residues. Germline V CDR1 and CDR2: SGHVS, FQNEAQ. J lost 4 bases, V lost 6 bases, and 13 bases had no gene match. CDR3 sequence: CASSLRTSATGYEQYF. In DNA form, the CDR3 reads TGTGCCAGCAGTCTTCGGACTAGCGCTACGGGGTACGAGCAGTACTTC. Using reference TRBV7-8 and TRBJ2-7 for the parts outside the CDR3, the full variable domain is GAGVSQSPRYKVAKRGQDVALRCDPISGHVSLFWYQQALGQGPEFLTYFQNEAQLDKSGLPSDRFFAERPEGSVSTLKIQRTQQEDSAVYLCASSLRTSATGYEQYFGPGTRLTVT.

The chain joins TRBV30 to TRBJ1-1; a weak D match, TRBD1 (6 bases). V lost 8 bases to trimming and J lost 0 bases, with 19 bases between them. The germline V gene encodes CDR1 GTSNPN and CDR2 SVGIG (reference sequence). This CDR3 region has 15 residues. Written as DNA, the CDR3 is TGTGCCGGACGATACAGGGTAGCGATGAACACTGAAGCTTTCTTT. This translates into CAGRYRVAMNTEAFF.

The rearrangement links TRBV15 to TRBJ1-1, with D tentatively TRBD1 (6 bases). V shed 1 base and J shed 1 base, with 10 bases lying between them. This CDR3 contains 15 residues. CDR1 is LNHNV, CDR2 YYDKDF, per germline (reference sequence). CDR3 bases: TGTGCCACCAGCAGAGGGGGAGGGGGGAACACTGAAGCTTTCTTT. It specifies CATSRGGGGNTEAFF. Based on the CDR3 plus reference TRBV15 and TRBJ1-1, the full variable domain is DAMVIQNPRYQVTQFGKPVTLSCSQTLNHNVMYWYQQKSSQAPKLLFHYYDKDFNNEADTPDNFQSRRPNTSFCFLDIRSPGLGDTAMYLCATSRGGGGNTEAFFGQGTRLTVV.

The V gene is TRBV2, the J gene TRBJ2-7; perhaps TRBD2 as D (6 bases). The CDR3 covers 13 residues. The germline V gene has CDR1 SNHLY and CDR2 FYNNEI. V was pared by 2 bases and J by 4 bases, with 9 bases between. CDR3 nucleotides: TGTGCCAGCAGTGAAAGGCGGGATTACGAGCAGTACTTC. Its protein is CASSERRDYEQYF.

V usage is TRBV11-2 and J usage is TRBJ2-7, with TRBD2 as a possible D gene (6 bases). Trimming pared 7 bases from V and 5 bases from J, leaving 21 bases between. Germline loops: CDR1 SGHAT, CDR2 FQNNGV. The length of the CDR3 is 15 residues. CDR3 coding DNA: TGTGCCAGCAACTACCTCGGGGCGGGGAGCGACGAGCAGTACTTC. Amino acid sequence: CASNYLGAGSDEQYF.

V and J are TRBV28 and TRBJ2-1, with no clear D. This CDR3 region has 14 residues. The germline V gene encodes CDR1 MDHEN and CDR2 SYDVKM. The germline V and J ends were trimmed by 3 bases and 6 bases, with 12 bases remaining between them. CDR3 coding DNA: TGTGCCAGCAGTTTCCCCCTTTTAGCCAATGAGCAGTTCTTC. Translating it yields CASSFPLLANEQFF.

This chain connects TRBV7-2 to TRBJ2-7; 13 bases fit TRBD2. Germline trimming cut 5 bases from V and 3 bases from J; bases unmatched to any gene: 1. This CDR3 spans 14 amino acids. Looked up from germline, CDR1 is SGHTA and CDR2 is FQGNSA. The CDR3 nucleotides are TGTGCCAGCAGCCGGACTAGCGGGAGCTACGAGCAGTACTTC. Translated: CASSRTSGSYEQYF.

V usage is TRBV18 and J usage is TRBJ2-7; 7 positions match TRBD1. Germline trimming cut 3 bases from V and 6 bases from J; bases unmatched to any gene: 5. This CDR3 comprises 13 residues. Looked up from germline, CDR1 is KGHSH and CDR2 is LQKENI. The CDR3 here is CASSPATGREQYF. CDR3 nucleotide sequence: TGTGCCAGCTCACCGGCGACAGGGCGCGAGCAGTACTTC.

This rearrangement joins TRBV7-9 to TRBJ2-5; 9 bases are shared with TRBD2. The germline gives CDR1 SEHNR, CDR2 FQNEAQ (reference sequence). J gave up 4 bases and V 1 base, and 4 bases lay outside the gene matches. This CDR3 spans 15 amino acids. CDR3 bases: TGTGCCAGCAGCTTAGATAGCGGGGGCCGAGAGACCCAGTACTTC. Translated: CASSLDSGGRETQYF.

This clone was counted only a few times. Compared with germline, one end of the junction differs, possibly owing to a read error. The chain links TRBV7-9 to TRBJ2-1, with 8 bases matching TRBD1. There are 14 residues in the CDR3. The germline gives CDR1 SEHNR, CDR2 FQNEAQ (reference sequence). The CDR3 spells CASSSTPPGQAFVF. Written as DNA, the CDR3 is TGTGCCAGCAGCTCAACCCCTCCGGGACAGGCCTTCGTCTTC. The full variable domain, in which reference TRBV7-9 and TRBJ2-1 provide the parts outside the CDR3, is DTGVSQNPRHKITKRGQNVTFRCDPISEHNRLYWYRQTLGQGPEFLTYFQNEAQLEKSRLLSDRFSAERPKGSFSTLEIQRTEQGDSAMYLCASSSTPPGQAFVFGPGTRLTVL.

This clone was detected a few times. The V gene is TRBV5-5, the J gene TRBJ1-5; a weak D match, TRBD1 (6 bases). This CDR3 comprises 14 residues. The V end lost 3 bases, the J end lost 7 bases, and 14 bases lay between the germline ends. The germline CDR1 and CDR2 sequences are SGHKS and YYEKEE (reference sequence). The CDR3 bases are TGTGCCAGCAGCTGGGGACAAGGGAACCAGCCCCAGCATTTT. Translating it yields CASSWGQGNQPQHF.

This chain joins TRBV19 and TRBJ1-1; D might be TRBD1 (6 bases). Germline CDR1 reads LNHDA; CDR2 reads SQIVND (reference sequence). The CDR3 has 13 amino acids. Between the trimmed V and J ends, which lost 8 bases and 5 bases, there was a span of 15 bases. CDR3 in DNA: TGTGCCAGTCGATACAGGGTCGGTACTGAAGCTTTCTTT. Amino acid sequence: CASRYRVGTEAFF.

The chain carries TRBV2 and TRBJ2-3; TRBD2 aligns across 10 bases. Germline CDR1 is SNHLY and CDR2 is FYNNEI. CDR3 size: 16 residues. Germline trimming cut 8 bases from V and 1 base from J; bases unmatched to any gene: 9. The CDR3 nucleotides read TGTGCCAGCGGCGGGAGGCTAGCGGGAGGCACAGATACGCAGTATTTT. Translating gives CASGGRLAGGTDTQYF.

The V and J genes are TRBV5-6 and TRBJ2-5; a weak D match, TRBD2 (5 bases). Germline V lookup: CDR1 SGHDT, CDR2 YYEEEE. The CDR3 runs 13 residues. Deletions cut 4 bases from V and 5 bases from J, with 12 bases between. CDR3 sequence: CASSRGNRETQYF. CDR3 nucleotide sequence: TGTGCCAGCAGCCGAGGGAATCGGGAGACCCAGTACTTC.

The chain joins TRBV30 to TRBJ2-2; no reliable D call. V lost 5 bases to trimming and J lost 3 bases, with 4 bases between them. This CDR3 has 11 residues. Germline loops: CDR1 GTSNPN, CDR2 SVGIG (reference sequence). CDR3: CAWGDTGELFF. The CDR3 DNA is TGTGCCTGGGGAGACACCGGGGAGCTGTTTTTT.

The V call is TRBV9, the J call TRBJ2-3; D remains unclear. Germline lookup yields CDR1 SGDLS and CDR2 YYNGEE. CDR3 size: 15 residues. Trimming removed 0 bases at V and 3 bases at J, with 11 bases between. The CDR3 here is CASSVVGGLTDTQYF. The CDR3 nucleotides are TGTGCCAGCAGCGTAGTAGGCGGATTGACAGATACGCAGTATTTT.

This clone was found a few times. V and J are TRBV30 and TRBJ2-2, with 8 bases that match TRBD2. V shed 5 bases, J shed 8 bases, and the junction held 4 bases outside the gene matches. The germline gives CDR1 GTSNPN, CDR2 SVGIG (reference sequence). The CDR3 is 12 amino acids. The CDR3 DNA reads TGTGCCTGGCACGGGAGGGGGGGGGAGCTGTTTTTT. Translating it yields CAWHGRGGELFF.

This chain joins TRBV10-1 and TRBJ1-1; 10 bases align to TRBD1. CDR3 length: 15 amino acids. Germline CDR1 is WNHNN and CDR2 is SYGVQD (reference sequence). V dropped 7 bases and J dropped 3; count of bases not matched to a gene: 8. The CDR3 coding sequence is TGCGCCAGCACCGATCCGGGACAGGGGCACACTGAAGCTTTCTTT. Protein product: CASTDPGQGHTEAFF.

This clone was seen a few times. A junction end diverges from the germline sequence, so it may reflect a read error. The chain links TRBV7-7 to TRBJ2-5; TRBD1 is a possible D gene (6 bases). The CDR3 runs 15 residues. Germline CDR1 is SSHAT and CDR2 is FNYEAQ (reference sequence). In nucleotides, the CDR3 is TGTGCTAGCAGCTTAGGACGCCGGGAACAGGGGACCCAGTACTTC. Residues: CASSLGRREQGTQYF.

The rearrangement joins TRBV19 to TRBJ1-2; no clear D gene. The CDR3 spans 11 residues. V was clipped by 10 bases and J by 4 bases, with 10 bases between them. CDR1 and CDR2 from the germline V gene are LNHDA and SQIVND (reference sequence). The CDR3 DNA reads TGTGCCACCCAGGTCCCCTATGGCTACACCTTC. This gives the protein CATQVPYGYTF.

The rearrangement links TRBV18 to TRBJ2-2, with 8 bases lining up with TRBD1. Germline V gene data show CDR1 as KGHSH and CDR2 as LQKENI. The J segment lost 2 bases and the V segment lost 2 bases, leaving 4 bases of the junction unmatched. The CDR3 extends over 16 amino acids. CDR3 DNA: TGTGCCAGCTCACCAAGAGACAGGGGAAACACCGGGGAGCTGTTTTTT. Translating gives CASSPRDRGNTGELFF.

The chain employs TRBV6-5 and TRBJ2-7; no clear D. The germline V and J ends were trimmed by 7 bases and 2 bases, with 15 bases remaining between them. Germline CDR1 reads MNHEY; CDR2 reads SVGAGI. The CDR3 is 14 residues long. The CDR3 DNA is TGTGCCAGCACCATTCCCGGTTCTCCCTACGAGCAGTACTTC. Amino acid sequence: CASTIPGSPYEQYF.

This clone showed up just once. This chain joins TRBV7-2 and TRBJ2-3; 12 bases align to TRBD2. With V trimmed by 5 bases and J by 2 bases, 11 bases remained unmatched. The CDR3 covers 18 residues. CDR1 and CDR2 from the germline V gene are SGHTA and FQGNSA. In nucleotides, the CDR3 is TGTGCCAGCAGCCTGGGGACTAGCGGGTGGTATGACACAGATACGCAGTATTTT. The encoded protein is CASSLGTSGWYDTDTQYF.

V is TRBV13 and J is TRBJ2-1; D uncertain. V was trimmed by 4 bases and J by 0 bases, leaving 16 bases between them. Germline V gene data show CDR1 as PRHDT and CDR2 as FYEKMQ (reference sequence). This CDR3 is built from 17 residues. The DNA for the CDR3 is TGTGCCAGCAGCTCCAGGTATAGACCCCTCTCCTACAATGAGCAGTTCTTC. This translates into CASSSRYRPLSYNEQFF.

The chain links TRBV9 to TRBJ2-7; 13 bases align to TRBD2. The germline V gene has CDR1 SGDLS and CDR2 YYNGEE. CDR3 length equals 19 residues. V was pared by 3 bases and J by 2 bases, with 14 bases of the junction left unmatched. CDR3 amino acids: CASSEGLTTLAGGAYEQYF. As DNA, the CDR3 is TGTGCCAGCAGCGAGGGACTGACGACACTAGCGGGAGGGGCCTACGAGCAGTACTTC.

The chain joins TRBV6-6 to TRBJ2-3; 12 nucleotides align to TRBD2. The V segment lost 4 bases and the J segment 5 bases; nucleotides outside the gene matches: 7. Germline V gene lookup returns CDR1 MNHNY and CDR2 SVGAGI (reference sequence). This CDR3 comprises 16 residues. DNA of the CDR3: TGTGCCAGCAGTTCTAGCGGGAGGGCCACTGGAGATACGCAGTATTTT. Translating it yields CASSSSGRATGDTQYF.

Only a few counts were recorded for this clone. CDR3 nucleotides: TGTGCCAGTAGTATCACAGGGGGAGGCGAGCAGTACTTC. Translating gives CASSITGGGEQYF. The genes are TRBV19 and TRBJ2-7; TRBD1 aligns across 8 bases. Per the germline V gene, CDR1 is LNHDA and CDR2 is SQIVND (reference sequence). This CDR3 has 13 amino acids. With 3 bases clipped from V and 6 bases from J, the junction kept 4 bases outside the gene matches.

The chain is built from TRBV28 and TRBJ2-5, with TRBD2 matching over 7 bases. The CDR3 totals 16 residues. Germline-derived CDR1 and CDR2 are MDHEN and SYDVKM. With V trimmed by 5 bases and J by 5 bases, 14 bases remained unmatched. The CDR3 bases are TGTGCCAGCAGTCCTTTCGGGGAGGGTTCGGAGGAGACCCAGTACTTC. Translated: CASSPFGEGSEETQYF.